The entry below describes one T cell receptor (beta chain). Its antigen has not been determined. Per-nucleotide qualities are absent, and no much larger clonotype sits a single base away. Per the germline V gene, MNHEY is the CDR1 and SVGAGI is the CDR2. V lost 11 bases and J lost 0 bases; the stretch between them is 16 bases long. Including the terminal cysteine and phenylalanine, the CDR3 comprises 14 residues. Kept here is only the CDR3 DNA, which spans 42 bases and is read in frame from base 1. This sample is part of a study of blood T cell repertoires in COVID-19 (dated by TCRdb to about 2020). At the level of the whole study: Samples covering the acute and convalescent phases of COVID-19 were provided by collaborators in the United States, Italy and Spain. The material from the prospective study consisted of cDNA or gDNA derived from T cells, B-cell-depleted T cells, or PBMCs. Deeply sampled blood TCRbeta repertoires from subjects exposed to, actively infected with, or recovered from COVID-19 were included in the dataset. The repertoires were released in a freely available public database intended as a resource for research on the immune response to SARS-CoV-2. The samples were drawn from the first 160 participants of the ongoing ImmuneRACE study and from over a thousand subjects provided by 6 global collaborators. A de-identified subject ID, COVID-19 status, age in years and sex were almost always included in the sample metadata. Where HLA class I and class II types were available, the types were taken from metadata supplied by the sample provider, not from assay-based typing.

The collaborating institutions used their own protocols to collect whole blood in K2EDTA tubes. For TCRbeta analysis, collaborator samples were shipped as frozen whole blood, as isolated PBMCs, or as DNA extracted from either sample type. Here is what the overall study found, with its caveats: Clinical and demographic metadata were provided uncurated, with the amount varying by source and participant.

TCRbeta CDR3 regions were amplified from genomic DNA by means of the immunoSEQ Assay, a bias-controlled multiplex PCR. Per the source publication's procedure: The number of nucleated cells in each sample was estimated by amplification of reference gene primers within the assay. To quantify the absolute abundance of each unique TCRbeta CDR3 rearrangement, sequence reads were collapsed and filtered. For each sample, productive Simpson clonality was calculated as the square root of Simpson's diversity index over productive rearrangements. The immuneACCESS repertoire file appears here via TCRdb, limited to in-frame rearrangements. These files lack a portion of the clones; in checked studies, under half of the deficit traces to unresolved V genes, and the cause of the others is not known. V, J and clone size are those of that table, while D and trimming were read from the DNA. The table for this sample lists about 12,000 clones; 88% of them were counted only once. The ten largest clones take up less than 35% of the sample.

The chain couples TRBV6-5 to TRBJ1-1; 5 matching bases give a weak D call of TRBD1. The TCR originated in a human donor in a cohort sampled during active COVID-19. Sequencing was carried out using peripheral blood. CDR3 reads: CASQGGPMNTEAFF. The DNA reads TGTGCCTCTCAGGGAGGGCCCATGAACACTGAAGCTTTCTTT.